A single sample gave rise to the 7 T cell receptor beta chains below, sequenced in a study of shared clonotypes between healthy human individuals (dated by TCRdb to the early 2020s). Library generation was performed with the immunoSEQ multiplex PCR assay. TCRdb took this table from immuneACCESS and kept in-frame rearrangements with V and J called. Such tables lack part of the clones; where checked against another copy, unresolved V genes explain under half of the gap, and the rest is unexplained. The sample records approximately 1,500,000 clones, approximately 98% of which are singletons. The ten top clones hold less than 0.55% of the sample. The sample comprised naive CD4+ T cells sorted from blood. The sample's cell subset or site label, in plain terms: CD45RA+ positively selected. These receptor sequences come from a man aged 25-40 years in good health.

CDR3 residues: CASSLQGQGASGANVLTF. For the CDR3, the DNA is TGTGCCAGCAGCTTACAGGGACAGGGGGCGAGTGGGGCCAACGTCCTGACTTTC. The J gene is TRBJ2-6, the V gene TRBV5-6; 12 positions match TRBD1. The CDR3 spans 18 residues. Unmatched junction bases numbered 6, after V lost 2 bases and J lost 3 bases. Germline CDR1 and CDR2: SGHDT and YYEEEE.

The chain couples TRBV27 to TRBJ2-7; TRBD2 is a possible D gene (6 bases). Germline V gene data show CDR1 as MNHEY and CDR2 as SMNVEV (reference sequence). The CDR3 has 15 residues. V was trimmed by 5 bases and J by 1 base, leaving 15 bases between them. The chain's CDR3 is CASSPGLTESYEQYF. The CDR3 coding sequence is TGTGCCAGCAGTCCCGGACTAACCGAATCCTACGAGCAGTACTTC.

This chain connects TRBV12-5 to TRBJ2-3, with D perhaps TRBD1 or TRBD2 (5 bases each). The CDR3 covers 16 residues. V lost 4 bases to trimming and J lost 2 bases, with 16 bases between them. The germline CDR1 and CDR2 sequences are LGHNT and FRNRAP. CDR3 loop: CASGCYGTDDTDTQYF. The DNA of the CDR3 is TGTGCTAGTGGTTGCTATGGGACCGACGACACAGATACGCAGTATTTT.

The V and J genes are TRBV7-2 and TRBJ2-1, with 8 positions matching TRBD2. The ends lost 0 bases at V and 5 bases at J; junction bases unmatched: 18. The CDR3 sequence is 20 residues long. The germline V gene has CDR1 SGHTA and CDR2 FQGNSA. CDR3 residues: CASSLAPGGGRVGRDNEQFF. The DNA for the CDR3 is TGTGCCAGCAGCTTAGCACCCGGCGGGGGGCGAGTCGGGAGGGACAATGAGCAGTTCTTC.

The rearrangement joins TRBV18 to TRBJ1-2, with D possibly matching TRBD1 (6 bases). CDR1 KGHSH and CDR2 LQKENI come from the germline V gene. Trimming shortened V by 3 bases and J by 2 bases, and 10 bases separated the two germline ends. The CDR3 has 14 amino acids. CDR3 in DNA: TGTGCCAGCTCACCGGACAGCAACAACTATGGCTACACCTTC. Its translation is CASSPDSNNYGYTF.

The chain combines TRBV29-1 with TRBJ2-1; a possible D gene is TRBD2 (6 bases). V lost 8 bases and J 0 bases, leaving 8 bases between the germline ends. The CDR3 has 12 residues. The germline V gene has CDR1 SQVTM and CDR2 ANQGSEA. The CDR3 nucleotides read TGCAGCATGACTAGCTCCTACAATGAGCAGTTCTTC. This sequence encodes CSMTSSYNEQFF.

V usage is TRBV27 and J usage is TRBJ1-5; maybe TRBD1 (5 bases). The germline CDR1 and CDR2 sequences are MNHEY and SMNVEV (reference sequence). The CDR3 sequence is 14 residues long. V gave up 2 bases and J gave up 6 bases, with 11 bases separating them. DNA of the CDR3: TGTGCCAGCAGTTTACAGGGTGGTGGTCAGCCCCAGCATTTT. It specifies CASSLQGGGQPQHF.